This T cell receptor beta chain is drawn from a study of blood T cells in healthy people across ages. With a J-beta primer mix and a sample-barcoded 5' primer, a second PCR ran roughly 6 to 11 cycles. From the 5' RACE reads, TCRdb called clonotypes with MiXCR, one entry per CDR3 protein. The table has 850,000 to 950,000 distinct CDR3 sequences, around 28% seen once. Every sample gave at least 5.5 micrograms of total RNA when it was extracted. Per the germline V gene, CDR1 is LGHDT and CDR2 is YNNKEL (reference sequence). The CDR3 runs 12 residues. Trimming shortened V by 3 bases and J by 3 bases, and 6 bases separated the two germline ends. There are many counts of this clonotype.

The TCR comes from a woman of 80 years or more in good health. Sequencing was done on a sample of blood. V is TRBV3-1 and J is TRBJ2-7; no definite D call. In nucleotides, the CDR3 is TGTGCCAGCAGCCAGGTCGTCTACGAGCAGTACTTC. Encoded protein: CASSQVVYEQYF.